This record looks at one T cell receptor beta chain sequence and its context. V shed 0 bases and J shed 7 bases, with 7 bases lying between them. This CDR3 comprises 13 residues. From germline, CDR1 is SGHRS and CDR2 YFSETQ. These data originate in a study of control samples from healthy donors and cancer patients. TCRdb keeps only in-frame clones here, not all; method: immunoSEQ multiplex PCR. The sample has tens of thousands of clones, approximately 89% seen once. The sequence was collected from a man aged 35 to 55 with colorectal cancer. J is TRBJ2-2 and V is TRBV5-1; D uncertain. Sequenced: PBMCs. The CDR3 loop reads CASSLVDNGELFF. In nucleotides, the CDR3 is TGCGCCAGCAGCTTGGTAGACAACGGGGAGCTGTTTTTT.